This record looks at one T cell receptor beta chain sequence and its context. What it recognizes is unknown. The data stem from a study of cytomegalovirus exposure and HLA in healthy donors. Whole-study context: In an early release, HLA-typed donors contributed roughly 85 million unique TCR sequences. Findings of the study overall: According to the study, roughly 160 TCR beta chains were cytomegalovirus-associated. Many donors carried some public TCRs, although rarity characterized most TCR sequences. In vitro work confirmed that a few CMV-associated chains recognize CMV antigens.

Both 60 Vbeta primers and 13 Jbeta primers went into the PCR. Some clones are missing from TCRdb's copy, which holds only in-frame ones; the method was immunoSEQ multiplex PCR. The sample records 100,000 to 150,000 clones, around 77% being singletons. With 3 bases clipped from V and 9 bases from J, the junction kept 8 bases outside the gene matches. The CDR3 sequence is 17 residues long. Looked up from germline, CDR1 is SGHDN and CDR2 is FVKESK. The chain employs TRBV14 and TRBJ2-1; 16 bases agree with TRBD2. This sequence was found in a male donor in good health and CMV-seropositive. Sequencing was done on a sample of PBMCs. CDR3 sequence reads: CASSHPGLAGGGGEQFF. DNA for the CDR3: TGTGCCAGCAGCCACCCGGGACTAGCGGGAGGGGGGGGTGAGCAGTTCTTC.